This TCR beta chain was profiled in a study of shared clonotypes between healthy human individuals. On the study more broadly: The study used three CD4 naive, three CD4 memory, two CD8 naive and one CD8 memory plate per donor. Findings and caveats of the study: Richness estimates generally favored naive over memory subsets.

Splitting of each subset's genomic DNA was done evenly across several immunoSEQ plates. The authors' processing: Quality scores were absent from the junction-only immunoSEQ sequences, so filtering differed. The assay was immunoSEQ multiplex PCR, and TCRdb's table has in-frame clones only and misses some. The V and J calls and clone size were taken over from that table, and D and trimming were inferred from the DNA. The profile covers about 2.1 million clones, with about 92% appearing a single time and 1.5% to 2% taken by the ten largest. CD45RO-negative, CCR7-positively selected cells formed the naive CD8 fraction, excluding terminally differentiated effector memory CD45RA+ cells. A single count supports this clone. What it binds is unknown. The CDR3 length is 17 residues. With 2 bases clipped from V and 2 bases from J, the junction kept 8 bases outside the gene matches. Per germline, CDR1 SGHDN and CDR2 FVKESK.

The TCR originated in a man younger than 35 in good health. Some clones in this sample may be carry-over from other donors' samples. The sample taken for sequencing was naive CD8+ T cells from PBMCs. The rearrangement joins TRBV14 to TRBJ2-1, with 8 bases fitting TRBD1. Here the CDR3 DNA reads TGTGCCAGCAGCCAATCCCAGGGGGCGAACCCCTACAATGAGCAGTTCTTC. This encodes CASSQSQGANPYNEQFF.